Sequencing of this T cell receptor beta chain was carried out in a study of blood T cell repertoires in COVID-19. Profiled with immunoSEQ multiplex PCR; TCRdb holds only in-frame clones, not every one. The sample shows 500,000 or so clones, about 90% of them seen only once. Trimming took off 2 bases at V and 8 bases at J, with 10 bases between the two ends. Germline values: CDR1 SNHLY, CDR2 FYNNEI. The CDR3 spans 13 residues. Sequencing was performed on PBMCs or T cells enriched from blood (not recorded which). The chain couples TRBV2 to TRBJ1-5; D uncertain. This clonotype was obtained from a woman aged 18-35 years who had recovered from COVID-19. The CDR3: CASSEMSLEPQHF. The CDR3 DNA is TGTGCCAGCAGTGAAATGTCTTTAGAGCCCCAGCATTTT. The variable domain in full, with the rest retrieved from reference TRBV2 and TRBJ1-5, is EPEVTQTPSHQVTQMGQEVILRCVPISNHLYFYWYRQILGQKVEFLVSFYNNEISEKSEIFDDQFSVERPDGSNFTLKIRSTKLEDSAMYFCASSEMSLEPQHFGDGTRLSIL.